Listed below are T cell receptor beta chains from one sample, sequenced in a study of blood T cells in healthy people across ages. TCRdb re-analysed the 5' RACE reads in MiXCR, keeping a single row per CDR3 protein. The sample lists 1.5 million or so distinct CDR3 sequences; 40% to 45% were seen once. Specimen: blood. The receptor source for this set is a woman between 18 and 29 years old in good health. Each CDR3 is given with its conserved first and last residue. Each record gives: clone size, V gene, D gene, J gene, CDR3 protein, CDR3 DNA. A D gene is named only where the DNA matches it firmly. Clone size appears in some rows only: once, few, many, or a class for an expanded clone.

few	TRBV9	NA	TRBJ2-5	CASSVGGFGETQYF	TGTGCCAGCAGCGTAGGAGGTTTCGGGGAGACCCAGTACTTC
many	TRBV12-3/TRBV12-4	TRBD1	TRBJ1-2	CASSLRQGGYGYTF	TGTGCCAGCAGTTTACGACAGGGTGGCTATGGCTACACCTTC
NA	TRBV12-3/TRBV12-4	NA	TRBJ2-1	CASSWTARSYNEQFF	TGTGCCAGCAGTTGGACAGCCCGCTCCTACAATGAGCAGTTCTTC
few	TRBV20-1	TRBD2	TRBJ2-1	CSATGTSFNEQFF	TGCAGTGCTACTGGGACTAGCTTTAATGAGCAGTTCTTC
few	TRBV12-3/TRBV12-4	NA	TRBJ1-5	CATGGQGNQPQHF	TGTGCCACCGGAGGCCAGGGGAATCAGCCCCAGCATTTT
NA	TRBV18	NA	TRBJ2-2	CASSPEGVGELFF	TGTGCCAGCTCACCAGAGGGTGTCGGGGAGCTGTTTTTT
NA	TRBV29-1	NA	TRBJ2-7	CSVTAWARTQREQYF	TGCAGCGTTACTGCCTGGGCGAGGACCCAACGGGAGCAGTATTTC
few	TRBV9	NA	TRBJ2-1	CASSSQFYNEQFF	TGTGCCAGCAGCTCCCAATTCTACAATGAGCAGTTCTTC
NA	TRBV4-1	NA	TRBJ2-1	CASSQAGPSSYNEQFF	TGCGCCAGCAGCCAAGCAGGGCCGAGCTCCTACAATGAGCAGTTCTTC
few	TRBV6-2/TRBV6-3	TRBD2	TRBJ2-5	CASSYGTSGTYQETQYF	TGTGCCAGCAGTTACGGGACTAGCGGAACTTACCAAGAGACCCAGTACTTC
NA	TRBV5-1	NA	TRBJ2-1	CASSSRGRTAAHSYNEQFF	TGCGCCAGCAGCTCCCGAGGAAGGACTGCGGCCCACTCCTACAATGAGCAGTTCTTC
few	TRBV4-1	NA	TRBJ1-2	CASSQDLTVYSYTF	TGCGCCAGCAGCCAAGATTTGACAGTCTATAGCTACACCTTC
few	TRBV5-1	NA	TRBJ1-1	CASSLRGRETEAFF	TGCGCCAGCAGCTTACGGGGGAGGGAAACTGAAGCTTTCTTT
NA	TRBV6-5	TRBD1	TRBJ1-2	CASRRRTGEYGYTF	TGTGCCAGCAGACGCCGGACAGGGGAGTATGGCTACACCTTC
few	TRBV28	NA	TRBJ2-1	CASSFLASQFF	TGTGCCAGCAGTTTCCTAGCGTCGCAGTTCTTC
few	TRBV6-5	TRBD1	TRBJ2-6	CASSYLPGQGAGANVLTF	TGTGCCAGCAGTTATCTCCCGGGACAGGGGGCTGGGGCTAACGTCCTGACTTTC
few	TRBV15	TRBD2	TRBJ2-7	CATSTGLDYEQYF	TGTGCCACCAGCACAGGACTAGACTACGAGCAGTACTTC
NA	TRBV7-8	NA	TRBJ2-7	CASTLRSSYEQYF	TGTGCCAGCACCCTGAGGAGCTCCTACGAGCAGTACTTC
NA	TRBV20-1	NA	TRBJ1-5	CSARSYPGSGLQPQHF	TGCAGTGCTAGATCTTACCCAGGGTCTGGGCTACAGCCCCAGCATTTT
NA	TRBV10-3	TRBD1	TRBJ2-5	CATAGTAQETQYF	TGTGCCACCGCCGGGACAGCACAAGAGACCCAGTACTTC
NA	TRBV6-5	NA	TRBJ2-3	CASSYLPLDTQYF	TGTGCCAGCAGTTATTTACCTTTAGATACGCAGTATTTT
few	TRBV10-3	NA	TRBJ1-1	CAIHPGTQNTEAFF	TGTGCCATCCACCCCGGGACACAAAACACTGAAGCTTTCTTT
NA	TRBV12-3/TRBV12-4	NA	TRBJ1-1	CVSSPRGGGTEAFF	TGTGTCAGCAGCCCCAGGGGCGGGGGCACTGAAGCTTTCTTT
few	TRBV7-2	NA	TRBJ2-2	CASSEHRGNTGELFF	TGTGCCAGCAGCGAGCACCGGGGGAACACCGGGGAGCTGTTTTTT
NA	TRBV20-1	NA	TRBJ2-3	CSPQLTDTQYF	TGCAGTCCCCAACTCACAGATACGCAGTATTTT
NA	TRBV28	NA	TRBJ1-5	CASSQIRDGDNQPQHF	TGTGCCAGCAGTCAAATCAGGGACGGAGACAATCAGCCCCAGCATTTT
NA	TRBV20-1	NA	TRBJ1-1	CSADPRRGLSEAFF	TGCAGTGCTGACCCTCGGCGAGGGCTCTCTGAAGCTTTCTTT
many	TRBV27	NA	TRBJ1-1	CASSFQGANTEAFF	TGTGCCAGCAGCTTCCAAGGGGCGAACACTGAAGCTTTCTTT
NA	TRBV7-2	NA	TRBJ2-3	CASRFQGYTDTQYF	TGTGCCAGCAGGTTCCAGGGATACACAGATACGCAGTATTTT
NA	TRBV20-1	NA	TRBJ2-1	CSADDWGAYNEQFF	TGCAGTGCTGATGACTGGGGTGCCTACAATGAGCAGTTCTTC
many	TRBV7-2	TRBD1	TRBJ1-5	CASSLYRGEQPQHF	TGTGCCAGCAGCTTATACAGGGGAGAGCAGCCCCAGCATTTT
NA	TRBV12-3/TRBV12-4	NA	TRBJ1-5	CASSLAHLDRSQHF	TGTGCCAGCAGTTTAGCCCACCTCGACAGGTCCCAGCATTTT
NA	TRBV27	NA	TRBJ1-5	CASSSGWQGGQPQHF	TGTGCCAGCAGTTCCGGATGGCAGGGTGGACAGCCCCAGCATTTT
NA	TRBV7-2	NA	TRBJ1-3	CASSTYRSGNTIYF	TGTGCCAGCAGCACCTACAGATCTGGAAACACCATATATTTT
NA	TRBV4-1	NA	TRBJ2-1	CASSQGLRSTSYEQFF	TGCGCCAGCAGCCAAGGTCTAAGGTCCACCTCCTACGAGCAGTTCTTC
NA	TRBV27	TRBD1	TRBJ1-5	CASSIVGQGLNQPQHF	TGTGCCAGCAGTATCGTCGGACAGGGTCTGAATCAGCCCCAGCATTTT
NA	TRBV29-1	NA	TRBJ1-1	CSVSVQSVSNTEAFF	TGCAGCGTTTCAGTCCAATCCGTCTCGAACACTGAAGCTTTCTTT
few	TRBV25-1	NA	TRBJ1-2	CASSEYREGGYGYTF	TGTGCCAGCAGTGAATATAGGGAGGGTGGCTATGGCTACACCTTC
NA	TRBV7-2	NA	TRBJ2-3	CASRSHLSTDTQYF	TGTGCCAGCAGGTCCCACCTTAGCACAGATACGCAGTATTTT
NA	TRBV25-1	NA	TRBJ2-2	CASTGPGSNTGELFF	TGTGCCAGCACCGGCCCGGGATCGAACACCGGGGAGCTGTTTTTT
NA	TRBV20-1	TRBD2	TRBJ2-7	CSATSGRAPLSSYNEQYF	TGCAGTGCTACTAGCGGGAGGGCCCCACTAAGCTCCTACAATGAGCAGTACTTC
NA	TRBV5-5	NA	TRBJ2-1	CASSLGTGTGYNEQFF	TGTGCCAGCAGCTTGGGGACCGGGACTGGCTACAATGAGCAGTTCTTC
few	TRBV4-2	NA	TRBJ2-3	CASSQSLARTYTQYF	TGTGCCAGCAGCCAGTCGCTGGCCCGAACATATACGCAGTATTTT
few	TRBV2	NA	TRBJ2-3	CASSYEDTQYF	TGTGCCAGCAGCTATGAGGATACGCAGTATTTT
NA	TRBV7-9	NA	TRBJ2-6	CASSSSGRGANVLTF	TGTGCCAGCAGCTCCTCAGGGAGGGGGGCCAACGTCCTGACTTTC
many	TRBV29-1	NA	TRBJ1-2	CSVEGRDNYGYTF	TGCAGCGTTGAGGGCAGAGATAACTATGGCTACACCTTC
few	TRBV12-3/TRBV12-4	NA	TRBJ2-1	CASSLVGLEGNEQFF	TGTGCCAGCAGTTTAGTGGGCCTAGAGGGTAATGAGCAGTTCTTC
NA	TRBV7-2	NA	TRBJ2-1	CASSLARTTHEQFF	TGTGCCAGCAGCTTAGCGCGGACAACCCATGAGCAGTTCTTC
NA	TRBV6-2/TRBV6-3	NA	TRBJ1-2	CASRLGTNGGYTF	TGTGCCAGCAGACTCGGGACCAACGGTGGCTACACCTTC
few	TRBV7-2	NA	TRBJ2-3	CASSSHRVTDTQYF	TGTGCCAGCAGCTCCCACAGGGTAACAGATACGCAGTATTTT
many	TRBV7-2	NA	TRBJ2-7	CASSSDRLTYEQYF	TGTGCCAGCAGCTCTGACAGGCTAACCTACGAGCAGTACTTC
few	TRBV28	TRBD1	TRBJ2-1	CASRNRGPYEQFF	TGTGCCAGCAGGAACAGGGGCCCCTATGAGCAGTTCTTC
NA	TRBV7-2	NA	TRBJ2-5	CASSRQRIGETQYF	TGTGCCAGCAGCCGACAGCGAATAGGCGAGACCCAGTACTTC
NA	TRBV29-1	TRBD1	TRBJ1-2	CSVAPPTGAYGYTF	TGCAGCGTAGCCCCTCCCACAGGGGCGTATGGCTACACCTTC
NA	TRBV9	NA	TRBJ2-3	CASSVVEYTDSQYF	TGTGCCAGCAGCGTAGTAGAGTACACAGATTCGCAGTATTTT
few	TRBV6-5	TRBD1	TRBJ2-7	CASSPPGGSREQYF	TGTGCCAGCAGTCCCCCAGGGGGTTCCCGCGAGCAGTACTTC
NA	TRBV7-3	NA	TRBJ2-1	CASSLGNGAAYNEQFF	TGTGCCAGCAGCTTAGGTAACGGGGCGGCTTACAATGAGCAGTTCTTC
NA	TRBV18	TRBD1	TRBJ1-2	CASSSGTGSFYGYTF	TGTGCCAGCTCATCGGGGACAGGGTCTTTCTATGGCTACACCTTC
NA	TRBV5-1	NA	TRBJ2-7	CASSGGPHEQYF	TGCGCCAGCAGCGGAGGCCCACACGAGCAGTACTTC